Reported below is one TCR beta chain. These data are taken from a study of identifying expanded T cells in peripheral blood. Looked up from germline, CDR1 is SGHTA and CDR2 is FQGNSA. Trimming shortened V by 1 base and J by 2 bases, and 6 bases separated the two germline ends. The CDR3 has 14 residues. Sequencing was performed with immunoSEQ multiplex PCR; in TCRdb, only in-frame clones are kept and a portion is missing. Counted here are about 130,000 clones, approximately 86% occurring once; the ten biggest clones make up roughly 7.9%. The chain employs TRBV7-2 and TRBJ1-3; D uncertain. The TCR comes from a person aged 18 to 75 in good health. The material sequenced was blood. The CDR3 protein is CASSLDYTGNTIYF. CDR3 bases: TGTGCCAGCAGCTTAGACTATACTGGAAACACCATATATTTT.